This T cell receptor (beta chain) was retrieved from a study of T cells in Graves' hyperthyroidism and ophthalmopathy. Using RNA transcripts as the source, TCR beta CDR3 regions were amplified. The TCR CDR3 first-round RT-PCR relied on the HTBI primer set. TCRdb ran MiXCR on the multiplex PCR reads and lists one entry per CDR3 protein. Among 600,000 to 700,000 distinct CDR3 sequences listed, about 45% were seen once. This clonotype was counted between two and nine times. J gave up 4 bases and V 1 base, and 10 bases lay outside the gene matches. CDR1 is SGDLS and CDR2 is YYNGEE in the germline V gene. This CDR3 contains 16 residues.

Sequenced material: peripheral blood or thyroid tissue (not recorded which). This receptor was identified in an adult man with Graves' disease, either hyperthyroidism or ophthalmopathy (not recorded which). The genes are TRBV9 and TRBJ1-1, with 7 bases that match TRBD1. The DNA of the CDR3 is TGTGCCAGCAGCGTAAACCCCACAGGGGCAGGCACTGAAGCTTTCTTT. This codes for CASSVNPTGAGTEAFF.